A selection of T cell receptor beta chains follows, all from one sample in a study of T-cell reconstitution after alpha-beta-depleted transplantation in children. MiXCR, run by TCRdb on the PCR reads, gives a single entry per CDR3 protein. The sample includes approximately 15,000 distinct CDR3 sequences, approximately 5.1% of them seen just once. This specimen was PBMCs, taken before TCRalphabeta/CD19-depleted stem cell transplant. The origin of the receptors is a boy aged 10-17 years with acute lymphoblastic leukemia, due to receive a stem cell transplant. Both conserved end residues are part of each CDR3. The D gene is left open where the match is weak. Not every row has a clone size; where given, it reads once, few, many or a size class.

>NA|many|TRBV7-6|TRBJ1-4
CASSPRTARNEKLFF
TGTGCCAGCAGCCCGAGGACAGCCCGTAATGAAAAACTGTTTTTT
>NA|many|TRBV6-5|TRBJ1-2
CASSYSTPYEANYGYTF
TGTGCCAGCAGTTACTCGACCCCCTATGAAGCTAACTATGGCTACACCTTC
>TRBD1|medium-sized|TRBV6-1|TRBJ2-3
CASSEGPGGTGGRTQYF
TGTGCCAGCAGTGAAGGGCCGGGAGGGACAGGGGGCCGTACGCAGTATTTT
>NA|many|TRBV6-5|TRBJ1-1
CASSYMDEAGLKGFF
TGTGCCAGCAGTTACATGGACGAAGCTGGACTGAAGGGTTTCTTT
>TRBD1|many|TRBV11-2|TRBJ1-2
CASSNRGQGYTF
TGTGCCAGCAGCAACAGGGGGCAAGGCTACACCTTC
>NA|NA|TRBV5-1|TRBJ2-3
CASSHLDGSTDTQYF
TGCGCCAGCAGCCACCTCGACGGTAGCACAGATACGCAGTATTTT
>TRBD1|medium-sized|TRBV4-1|TRBJ1-6
CASSTRTGYSPLHF
TGCGCCAGCAGCACCCGGACAGGTTACTCACCCCTCCACTTT
>TRBD2|NA|TRBV13|TRBJ2-1
CASSIGTSWGVNEQFF
TGTGCCAGCAGCATCGGGACTAGCTGGGGAGTCAATGAGCAGTTCTTC
>NA|many|TRBV19|TRBJ1-5
CASSADIPVMPQHF
TGTGCCAGTAGTGCCGACATCCCGGTAATGCCCCAGCATTTT
>NA|NA|TRBV14|TRBJ1-2
CASSQLQGIQFGYTF
TGTGCGAGCAGCCAATTGCAGGGGATTCAGTTTGGCTACACCTTC
>NA|many|TRBV7-2|TRBJ1-1
CASSLRFPPEAFF
TGTGCCAGCAGCTTGAGGTTCCCCCCTGAAGCTTTCTTT
>NA|many|TRBV6-5|TRBJ2-2
CASPDSLVAGELFF
TGTGCCAGCCCGGACAGTCTGGTAGCCGGGGAGCTGTTTTTT
>NA|many|TRBV14|TRBJ2-7
CASSQDSLRYYEQYF
TGTGCCAGCAGCCAAGATTCCCTCAGGTACTACGAGCAGTACTTC
>NA|many|TRBV6-6|TRBJ1-1
CASSLGHPGTEAFF
TGTGCCAGCAGTTTAGGACACCCAGGGACTGAAGCTTTCTTT
>TRBD1|many|TRBV28|TRBJ2-4
CASSPPQGAVIQYF
TGTGCCAGCAGTCCACCTCAGGGGGCAGTCATTCAGTACTTC
>TRBD1|many|TRBV30|TRBJ2-3
CAWSPGTGGFDTQYF
TGTGCCTGGAGTCCTGGGACAGGGGGATTTGATACGCAGTATTTT
>NA|medium-sized|TRBV7-2|TRBJ2-1
CASSLAPNSYNEQFF
TGTGCCAGCAGCTTAGCCCCGAACTCCTACAATGAGCAGTTCTTC
>NA|many|TRBV6-5|TRBJ2-3
CASSYNGADTQYF
TGTGCCAGCAGTTACAATGGCGCGGATACGCAGTATTTT
>NA|many|TRBV11-2|TRBJ2-1
CASSPATVGGNSYNEQFF
TGTGCCAGCAGCCCGGCCACCGTGGGGGGCAACTCCTACAATGAGCAGTTCTTC
>NA|many|TRBV13|TRBJ1-2
CASSSLTDYGYTF
TGTGCCAGCAGCTCGTTAACAGACTATGGCTACACCTTC
>TRBD1|medium-sized|TRBV28|TRBJ2-1
CASSYDRDVYNEQFF
TGTGCCAGCAGCTACGACAGGGATGTCTACAATGAGCAGTTCTTC
>TRBD1|many|TRBV5-4|TRBJ1-6
CASRDRGNSPLHF
TGTGCCAGCAGAGACAGGGGGAATTCACCCCTCCACTTT
>NA|many|TRBV7-2|TRBJ1-1
CASSLDSRWTEAFF
TGTGCCAGCAGCTTAGACTCGAGGTGGACTGAAGCTTTCTTT
>NA|many|TRBV11-2|TRBJ1-5
CASSLDGRGRGNQPQHF
TGTGCCAGCAGCCTGGATGGGCGGGGTCGAGGCAATCAGCCCCAGCATTTT
>NA|many|TRBV18|TRBJ1-3
CASSPTASSGNTIYF
TGTGCCAGCTCGCCGACAGCTTCCTCTGGAAACACCATATATTTT
>TRBD2|many|TRBV4-1|TRBJ2-5
CASRRLLAGQETQYF
TGCGCCAGCCGCCGTCTACTAGCGGGCCAAGAGACCCAGTACTTC
>NA|many|TRBV28|TRBJ1-5
CASSLKQVDQPQHF
TGTGCCAGCAGTTTAAAACAGGTTGATCAGCCCCAGCATTTT
>NA|NA|TRBV2|TRBJ1-1
CASSEALLLNTEAFF
TGTGCCAGCAGTGAAGCGCTCTTATTGAACACTGAAGCTTTCTTT
>NA|many|TRBV19|TRBJ1-5
CASSLGMANQPQHF
TGTGCCAGTAGTCTGGGGATGGCGAATCAGCCCCAGCATTTT
>NA|NA|TRBV19|TRBJ2-5
CASSMFPRQETQYF
TGTGCCAGTAGTATGTTCCCCCGCCAAGAGACCCAGTACTTC
>NA|many|TRBV5-6|TRBJ2-7
CASSFVGNSYEQYF
TGTGCCAGCAGCTTTGTAGGGAACTCCTACGAGCAGTACTTC
>NA|many|TRBV9|TRBJ1-5
CASSEREGSNQPQHF
TGTGCCAGCAGCGAGCGGGAGGGAAGCAATCAGCCCCAGCATTTT
>NA|medium-sized|TRBV20-1|TRBJ2-7
CSARVTAYEQYF
TGCAGTGCTAGAGTTACCGCCTACGAGCAGTACTTC
>NA|many|TRBV7-9|TRBJ2-2
CASSLNGAGELFF
TGTGCCAGCAGCTTAAACGGGGCCGGGGAGCTGTTTTTT
>NA|few|TRBV4-3|TRBJ2-7
CASSQDQSSYEQYF
TGCGCCAGCAGCCAAGATCAGAGCTCCTACGAGCAGTACTTC
>TRBD1|many|TRBV7-2|TRBJ1-2
CASSFPGGKVNYGYTF
TGTGCCAGCAGCTTTCCAGGGGGGAAAGTTAACTATGGCTACACCTTC
>TRBD1|many|TRBV28|TRBJ1-3
CASSLTGGAGNTIYF
TGTGCCAGCAGTCTCACAGGGGGTGCAGGAAACACCATATATTTT
>NA|many|TRBV6-1|TRBJ1-5
CASSEGLNQPQHF
TGTGCCAGCAGTGAAGGGCTCAATCAGCCCCAGCATTTT
>TRBD1|large|TRBV7-8|TRBJ2-7
CASSLSSTGGYEQYF
TGTGCCAGCAGCTTATCTTCGACAGGGGGCTACGAGCAGTACTTC
>NA|many|TRBV5-1|TRBJ1-2
CASSRRSFEDYGYTF
TGCGCCAGCAGCCGCAGATCCTTCGAGGACTATGGCTACACCTTC
>NA|many|TRBV4-2|TRBJ2-6
CASSQDRGGGGSGANVLTF
TGTGCCAGCAGCCAAGATCGGGGAGGGGGGGGATCTGGGGCCAACGTCCTGACTTTC
>TRBD1|medium-sized|TRBV12-3/TRBV12-4|TRBJ2-7
CASSLGWETGEYEQYF
TGTGCCAGCAGTTTAGGGTGGGAAACAGGGGAGTACGAGCAGTACTTC
>NA|many|TRBV5-6|TRBJ2-7
CASSGIHEQYF
TGTGCCAGCAGTGGGATCCACGAGCAGTACTTC